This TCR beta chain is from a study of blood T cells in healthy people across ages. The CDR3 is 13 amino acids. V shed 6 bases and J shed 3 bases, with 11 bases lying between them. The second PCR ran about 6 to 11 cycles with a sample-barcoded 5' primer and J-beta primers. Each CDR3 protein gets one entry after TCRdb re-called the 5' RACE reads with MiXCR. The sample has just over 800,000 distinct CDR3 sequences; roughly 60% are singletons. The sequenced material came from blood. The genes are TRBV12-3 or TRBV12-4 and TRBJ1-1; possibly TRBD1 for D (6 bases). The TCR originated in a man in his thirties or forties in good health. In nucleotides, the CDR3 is TGTGCCAGCAGCGGACAGTTGCACACTGAAGCTTTCTTT. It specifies CASSGQLHTEAFF.